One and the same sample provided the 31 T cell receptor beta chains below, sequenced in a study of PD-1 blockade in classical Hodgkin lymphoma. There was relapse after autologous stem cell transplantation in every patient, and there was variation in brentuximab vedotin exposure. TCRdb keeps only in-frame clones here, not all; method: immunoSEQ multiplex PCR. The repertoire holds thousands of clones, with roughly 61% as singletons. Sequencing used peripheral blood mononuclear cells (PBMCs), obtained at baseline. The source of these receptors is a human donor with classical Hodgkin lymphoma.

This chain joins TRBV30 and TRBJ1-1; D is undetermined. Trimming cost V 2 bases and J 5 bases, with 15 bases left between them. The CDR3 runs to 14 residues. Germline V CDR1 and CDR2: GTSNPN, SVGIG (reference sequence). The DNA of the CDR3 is TGTGCCTGGAGTCCTGACGGAACTGGAACTGAAGCTTTCTTT. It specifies CAWSPDGTGTEAFF.

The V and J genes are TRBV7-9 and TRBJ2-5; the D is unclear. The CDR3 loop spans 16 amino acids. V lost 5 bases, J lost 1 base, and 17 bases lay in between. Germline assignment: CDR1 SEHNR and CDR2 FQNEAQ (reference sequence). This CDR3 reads CASSQIDNNLQETQYF. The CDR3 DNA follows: TGTGCCAGCAGCCAAATCGATAACAATCTCCAAGAGACCCAGTACTTC.

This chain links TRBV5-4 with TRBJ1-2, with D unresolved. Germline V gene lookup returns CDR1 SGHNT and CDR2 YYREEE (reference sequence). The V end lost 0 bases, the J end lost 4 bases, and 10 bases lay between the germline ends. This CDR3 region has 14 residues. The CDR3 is CASSLASTVYGYTF. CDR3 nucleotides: TGTGCCAGCAGCTTGGCTAGTACGGTCTATGGCTACACCTTC.

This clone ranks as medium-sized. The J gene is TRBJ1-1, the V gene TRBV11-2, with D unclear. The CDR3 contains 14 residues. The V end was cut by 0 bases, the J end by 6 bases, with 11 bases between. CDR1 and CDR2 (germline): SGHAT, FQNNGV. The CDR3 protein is CASSLEGTFPEAFF. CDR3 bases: TGTGCCAGCAGCTTAGAAGGAACCTTCCCTGAAGCTTTCTTT.

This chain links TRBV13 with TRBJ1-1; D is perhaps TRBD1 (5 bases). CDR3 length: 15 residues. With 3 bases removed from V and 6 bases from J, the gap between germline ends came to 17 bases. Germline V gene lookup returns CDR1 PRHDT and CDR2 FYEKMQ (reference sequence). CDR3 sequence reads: CASSFLGEGNPEAFF. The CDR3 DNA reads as TGTGCCAGCAGCTTCCTAGGGGAAGGAAACCCTGAAGCTTTCTTT. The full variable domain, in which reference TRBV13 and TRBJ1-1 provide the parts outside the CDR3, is AAGVIQSPRHLIKEKRETATLKCYPIPRHDTVYWYQQGPGQDPQFLISFYEKMQSDKGSIPDRFSAQQFSDYHSELNMSSLELGDSALYFCASSFLGEGNPEAFFGQGTRLTVV.

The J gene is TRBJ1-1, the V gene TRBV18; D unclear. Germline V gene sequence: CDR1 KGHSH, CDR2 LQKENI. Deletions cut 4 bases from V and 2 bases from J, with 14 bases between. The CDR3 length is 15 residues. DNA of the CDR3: TGTGCCAGCTCACTAAACCGGGAACTAAACACTGAAGCTTTCTTT. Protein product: CASSLNRELNTEAFF. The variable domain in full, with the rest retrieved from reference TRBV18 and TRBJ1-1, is NAGVMQNPRHLVRRRGQEARLRCSPMKGHSHVYWYRQLPEEGLKFMVYLQKENIIDESGMPKERFSAEFPKEGPSILRIQQVVRGDSAAYFCASSLNRELNTEAFFGQGTRLTVV.

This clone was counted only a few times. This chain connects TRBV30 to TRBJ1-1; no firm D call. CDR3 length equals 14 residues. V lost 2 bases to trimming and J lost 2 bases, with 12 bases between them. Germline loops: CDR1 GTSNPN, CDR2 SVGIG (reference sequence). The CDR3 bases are TGTGCCTGGAGTTCGCTAGTACCCAACACTGAAGCTTTCTTT. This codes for CAWSSLVPNTEAFF.

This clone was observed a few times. The CDR3: CASSEFVNEKLFF. The CDR3 DNA reads TGTGCCAGCAGTGAGTTCGTTAATGAAAAACTGTTTTTT. The genes are TRBV6-9 and TRBJ1-4; D unclear. With 5 bases removed from V and 4 bases from J, the gap between germline ends came to 8 bases. The V gene's germline CDR1 is MNHGY and CDR2 SVAAGI. The CDR3 has 13 residues.

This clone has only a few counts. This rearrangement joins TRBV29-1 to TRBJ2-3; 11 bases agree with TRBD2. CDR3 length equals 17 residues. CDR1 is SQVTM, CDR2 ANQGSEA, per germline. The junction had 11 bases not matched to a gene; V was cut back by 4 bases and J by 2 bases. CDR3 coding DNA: TGCAGCGTTGCTTCGGTTTGGGGACTAGCGGTCACAGATACGCAGTATTTT. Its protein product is CSVASVWGLAVTDTQYF.

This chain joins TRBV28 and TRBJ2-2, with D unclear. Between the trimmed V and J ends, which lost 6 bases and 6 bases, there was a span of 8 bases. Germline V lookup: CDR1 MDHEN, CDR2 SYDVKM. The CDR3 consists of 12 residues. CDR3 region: CASSSVPGELFF. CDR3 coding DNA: TGTGCCAGCAGCTCAGTCCCCGGGGAGCTGTTTTTT.

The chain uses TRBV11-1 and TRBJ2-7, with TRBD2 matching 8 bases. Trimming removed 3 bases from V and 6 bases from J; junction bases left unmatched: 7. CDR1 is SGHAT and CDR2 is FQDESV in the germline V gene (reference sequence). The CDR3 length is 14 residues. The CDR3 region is CASSFGGATFEQYF. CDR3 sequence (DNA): TGTGCCAGCAGCTTCGGGGGGGCGACCTTCGAGCAGTACTTC.

The CDR3 DNA follows: TGCGCCAGCAGCCAAGATTTCCAGGTCGGCACCGGGGAGCTGTTTTTT. Translating gives CASSQDFQVGTGELFF. The chain joins TRBV4-1 to TRBJ2-2; D is unclear. The CDR3 extends over 16 amino acids. Trimming shortened V by 0 bases and J by 4 bases, and 12 bases separated the two germline ends. The germline gives CDR1 MGHRA, CDR2 YSYEKL.

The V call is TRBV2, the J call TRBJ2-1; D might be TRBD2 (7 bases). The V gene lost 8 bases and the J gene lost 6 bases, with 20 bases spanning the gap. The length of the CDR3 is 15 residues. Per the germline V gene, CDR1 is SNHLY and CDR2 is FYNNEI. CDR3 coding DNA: TGTGCCAGCCGGAGGGGGGGGGCCGTGCGCAATGAGCAGTTCTTC. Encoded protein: CASRRGGAVRNEQFF.

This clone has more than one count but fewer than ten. CDR3 protein: CASSYDRGPGPQHF. The CDR3 coding sequence is TGTGCCAGCAGCTACGACAGGGGGCCCGGACCCCAGCATTTT. The chain uses TRBV4-2 and TRBJ1-5, with 10 bases fitting TRBD1. Germline assignment: CDR1 LGHNA and CDR2 YNFKEQ. Trimming took 5 bases from V and 10 from J; bases not matched to a gene: 8. The length of the CDR3 is 14 residues.

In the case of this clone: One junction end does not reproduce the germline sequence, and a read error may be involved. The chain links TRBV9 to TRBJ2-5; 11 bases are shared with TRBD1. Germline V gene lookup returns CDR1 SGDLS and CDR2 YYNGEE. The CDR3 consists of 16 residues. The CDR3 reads CTSSDGQGATRETQYF. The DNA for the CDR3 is TGTACCAGCAGCGACGGACAGGGGGCTACAAGGGAGACCCAGTACTTC. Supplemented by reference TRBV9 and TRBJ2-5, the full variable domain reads DSGVTQTPKHLITATGQRVTLRCSPRSGDLSVYWYQQSLDQGLQFLIQYYNGEERAKGNILERFSAQQFPDLHSELNLSSLELGDSALYFCTSSDGQGATRETQYFGPGTRLLVL.

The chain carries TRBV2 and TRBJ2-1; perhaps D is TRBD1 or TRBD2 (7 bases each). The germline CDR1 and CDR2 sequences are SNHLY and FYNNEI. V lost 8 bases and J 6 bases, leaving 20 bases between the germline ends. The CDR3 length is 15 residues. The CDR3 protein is CASRREGAVRNEQFF. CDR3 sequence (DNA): TGTGCCAGCCGGAGGGAGGGGGCCGTGCGCAATGAGCAGTTCTTC. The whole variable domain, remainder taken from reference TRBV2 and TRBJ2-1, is EPEVTQTPSHQVTQMGQEVILRCVPISNHLYFYWYRQILGQKVEFLVSFYNNEISEKSEIFDDQFSVERPDGSNFTLKIRSTKLEDSAMYFCASRREGAVRNEQFFGPGTRLTVL.

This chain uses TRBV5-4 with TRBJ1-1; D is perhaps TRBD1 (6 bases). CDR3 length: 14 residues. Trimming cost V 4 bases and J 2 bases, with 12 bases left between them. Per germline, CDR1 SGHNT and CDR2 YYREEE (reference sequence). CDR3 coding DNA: TGTGCCAGCAGCGTGACAGGTAGTAACACTGAAGCTTTCTTT. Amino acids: CASSVTGSNTEAFF.

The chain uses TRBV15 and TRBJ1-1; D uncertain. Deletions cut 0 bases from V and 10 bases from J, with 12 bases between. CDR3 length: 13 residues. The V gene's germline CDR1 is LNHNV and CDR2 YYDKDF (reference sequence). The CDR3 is CATSRERAVRAFF. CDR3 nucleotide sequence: TGTGCCACCAGCAGAGAAAGGGCCGTGAGAGCTTTCTTT.

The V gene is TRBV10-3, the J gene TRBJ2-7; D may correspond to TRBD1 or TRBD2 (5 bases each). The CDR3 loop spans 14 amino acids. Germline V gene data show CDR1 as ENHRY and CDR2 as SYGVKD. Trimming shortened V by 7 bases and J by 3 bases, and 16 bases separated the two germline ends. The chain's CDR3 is CAIKAGTLNYEQYF. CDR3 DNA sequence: TGTGCCATCAAGGCCGGGACCCTAAACTACGAGCAGTACTTC.

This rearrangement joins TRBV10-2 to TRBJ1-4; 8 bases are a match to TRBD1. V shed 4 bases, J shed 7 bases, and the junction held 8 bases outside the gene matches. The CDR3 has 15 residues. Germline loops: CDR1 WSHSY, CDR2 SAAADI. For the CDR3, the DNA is TGCGCCAGCAGTGTTACGGGACAGGCAGGTGAAAAACTGTTTTTT. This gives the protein CASSVTGQAGEKLFF.

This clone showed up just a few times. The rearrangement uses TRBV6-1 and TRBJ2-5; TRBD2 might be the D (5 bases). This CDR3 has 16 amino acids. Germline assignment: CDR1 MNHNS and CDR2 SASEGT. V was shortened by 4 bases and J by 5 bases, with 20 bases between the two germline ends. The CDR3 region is CASSGSSGSPGETQYF. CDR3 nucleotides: TGTGCCAGCAGTGGTTCGAGCGGCTCCCCTGGGGAGACCCAGTACTTC.

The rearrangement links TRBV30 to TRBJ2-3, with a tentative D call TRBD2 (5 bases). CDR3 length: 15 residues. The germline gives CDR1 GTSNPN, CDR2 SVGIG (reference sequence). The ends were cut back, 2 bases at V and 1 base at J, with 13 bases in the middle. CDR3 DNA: TGTGCCTGGAGTTTTGCTAGCAGACGCACAGATACGCAGTATTTT. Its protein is CAWSFASRRTDTQYF.

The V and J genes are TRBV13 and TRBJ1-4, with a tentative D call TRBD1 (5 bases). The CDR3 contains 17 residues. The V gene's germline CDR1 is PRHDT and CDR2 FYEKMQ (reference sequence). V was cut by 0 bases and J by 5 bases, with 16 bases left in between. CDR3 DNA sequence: TGTGCCAGCAGCTTAGGACCAGGGCAGAGATTAAATGAAAAACTGTTTTTT. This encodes CASSLGPGQRLNEKLFF. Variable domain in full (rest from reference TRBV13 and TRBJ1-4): AAGVIQSPRHLIKEKRETATLKCYPIPRHDTVYWYQQGPGQDPQFLISFYEKMQSDKGSIPDRFSAQQFSDYHSELNMSSLELGDSALYFCASSLGPGQRLNEKLFFGSGTQLSVL.

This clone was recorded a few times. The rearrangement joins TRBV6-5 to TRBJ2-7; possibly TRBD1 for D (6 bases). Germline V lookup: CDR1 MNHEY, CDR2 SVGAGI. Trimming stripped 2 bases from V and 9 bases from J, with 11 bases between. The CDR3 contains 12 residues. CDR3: CASSYRGSVQYF. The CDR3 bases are TGTGCCAGCAGTTACAGGGGGTCGGTGCAGTACTTC.

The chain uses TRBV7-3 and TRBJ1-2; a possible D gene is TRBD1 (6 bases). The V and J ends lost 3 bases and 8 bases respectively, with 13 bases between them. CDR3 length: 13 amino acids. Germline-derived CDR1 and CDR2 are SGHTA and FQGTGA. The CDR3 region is CASSFTGRDGYTF. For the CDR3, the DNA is TGTGCCAGCAGCTTTACAGGGAGGGACGGCTACACCTTC.

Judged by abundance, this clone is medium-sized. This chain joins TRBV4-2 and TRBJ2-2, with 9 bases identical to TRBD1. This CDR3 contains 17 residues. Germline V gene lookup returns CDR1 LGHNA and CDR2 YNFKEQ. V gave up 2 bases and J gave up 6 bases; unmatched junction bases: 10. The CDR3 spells CASSQPGQGIWSGELFF. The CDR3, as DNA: TGTGCCAGCAGCCAACCGGGACAGGGTATCTGGTCCGGGGAGCTGTTTTTT.

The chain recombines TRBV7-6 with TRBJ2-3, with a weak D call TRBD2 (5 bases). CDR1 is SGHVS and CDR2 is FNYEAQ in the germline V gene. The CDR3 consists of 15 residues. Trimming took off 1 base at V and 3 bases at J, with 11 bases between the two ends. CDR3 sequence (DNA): TGTGCCAGCAGCTTAGTTTTTGGACTTACAGATACGCAGTATTTT. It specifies CASSLVFGLTDTQYF.

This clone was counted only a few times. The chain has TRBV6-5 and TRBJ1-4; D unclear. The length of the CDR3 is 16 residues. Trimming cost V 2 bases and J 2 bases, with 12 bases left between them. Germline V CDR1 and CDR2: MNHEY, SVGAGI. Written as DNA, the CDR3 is TGTGCCAGCAGTTACAAGGGTCAAGCTACTAATGAAAAACTGTTTTTT. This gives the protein CASSYKGQATNEKLFF.

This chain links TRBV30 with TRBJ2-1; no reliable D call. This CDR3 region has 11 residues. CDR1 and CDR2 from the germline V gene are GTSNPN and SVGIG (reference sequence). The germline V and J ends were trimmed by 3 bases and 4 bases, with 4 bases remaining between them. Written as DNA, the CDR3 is TGTGCCTGGAGGCCGTACAATGAGCAGTTCTTC. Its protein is CAWRPYNEQFF.

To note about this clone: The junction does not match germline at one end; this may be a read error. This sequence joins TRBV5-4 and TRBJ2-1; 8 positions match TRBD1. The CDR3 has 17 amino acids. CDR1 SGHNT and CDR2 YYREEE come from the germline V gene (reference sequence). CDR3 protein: CASSQDFDRGLYNEQFF. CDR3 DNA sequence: TGCGCCAGCAGCCAAGATTTTGACAGGGGTTTATACAATGAGCAGTTCTTC.

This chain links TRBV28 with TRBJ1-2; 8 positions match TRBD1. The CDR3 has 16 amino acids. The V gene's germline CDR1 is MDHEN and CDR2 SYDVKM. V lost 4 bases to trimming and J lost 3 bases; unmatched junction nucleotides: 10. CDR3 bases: TGTGCCAGCAGTTCCCCACGGACAGGGATGGACTATGGCTACACCTTC. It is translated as CASSSPRTGMDYGYTF.